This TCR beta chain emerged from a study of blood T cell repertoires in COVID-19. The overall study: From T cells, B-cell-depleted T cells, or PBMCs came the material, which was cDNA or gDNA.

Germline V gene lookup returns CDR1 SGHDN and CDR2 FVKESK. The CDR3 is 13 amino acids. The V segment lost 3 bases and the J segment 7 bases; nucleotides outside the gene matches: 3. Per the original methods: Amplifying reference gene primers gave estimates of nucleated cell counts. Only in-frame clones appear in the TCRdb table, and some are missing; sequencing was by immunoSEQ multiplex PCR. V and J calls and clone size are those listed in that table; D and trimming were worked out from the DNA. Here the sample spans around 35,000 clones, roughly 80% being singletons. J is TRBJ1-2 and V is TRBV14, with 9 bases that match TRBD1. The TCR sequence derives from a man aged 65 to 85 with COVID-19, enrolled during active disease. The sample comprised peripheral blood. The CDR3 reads CASSQTGGGGYTF. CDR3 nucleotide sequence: TGTGCCAGCAGCCAGACAGGGGGTGGTGGCTACACCTTC. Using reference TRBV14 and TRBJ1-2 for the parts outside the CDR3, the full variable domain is EAGVTQFPSHSVIEKGQTVTLRCDPISGHDNLYWYRRVMGKEIKFLLHFVKESKQDESGMPNNRFLAERTGGTYSTLKVQPAELEDSGVYFCASSQTGGGGYTFGSGTRLTVV.